The source of this T cell receptor beta chain is a study of T cells expressing NK-cell markers. The CDR3 has 15 amino acids. From germline, CDR1 is LGHNA and CDR2 YNFKEQ. One entry per CDR3 protein, without DNA, is what TCRdb gives after re-calling the 5' RACE reads. The sample holds roughly 170,000 distinct CDR3 sequences. The sample was blood T cells: a sorted CD56 or NKG2C T cell subset, CD4+ or CD8+ T cells, or bulk PBMC T cells (not recorded which). The chain is built from TRBV4-2 and TRBJ2-1; the TRBD2 assignment by TCRdb is unverifiable without DNA. This receptor was taken from a woman between 18 and 69 years old in good health. The CDR3 reads CASSQAGTSGNEQFF.